This TCR beta chain was captured in a study of shared clonotypes between healthy human individuals. Study summary: With ages of 18 to 49, the donors were a couple of women and a few men.

As regards this clone: Antigen specificity is unknown.

Germline assignment: CDR1 MDHEN and CDR2 SYDVKM. CDR3 size: 13 residues. The germline V and J ends were trimmed by 6 bases and 4 bases, with 12 bases remaining between them. The study's findings and limits: Among donors, the sharing of clonotypes was expected to be influenced by sequencing depth.

As processed by the authors: With immunoSEQ giving junction-only sequences and no quality scores, filtering differed. Libraries were prepared by immunoSEQ multiplex PCR; TCRdb keeps only in-frame clonotypes and omits some of them. That table furnishes V, J and clone size, whereas the DNA furnished D and trimming. The data show about 460,000 clones, roughly three quarters seen once. The V call is TRBV28, the J call TRBJ1-2; D may be TRBD1 (5 bases). The TCR sequence derives from a woman between 35 and 50 years old in good health. Some clones in this sample may be carry-over from other donors' samples. The specimen was PBMCs. In DNA form, the CDR3 reads TGTGCCAGCAGGGAGACGACAGTCTATGGCTACACCTTC. Amino acid sequence: CASRETTVYGYTF.